The clone carrying this T cell receptor beta chain was counted many times. Its matching antigen is unknown. These data come from a study of molecular identifiers for immune sequencing clone quantification. The V gene's germline CDR1 is ENHRY and CDR2 SYGVKD. The V gene lost 3 bases and the J gene lost 1 base, with 16 bases spanning the gap. This CDR3 is 16 amino acids long. Study outcomes and limitations: Clones above 20 RNA copies contained over 99% of effector molecules and under 1% of naive molecules. Barcode sharing among identical TCR molecules could make large clones appear smaller.

For bulk TCR libraries, previously described methods and listed TCR primers were used. Each CDR3 protein is one row after TCRdb ran MiXCR on the PCR reads. The sample contains about 510,000 distinct CDR3 sequences, around 23% of which appear only once. The J gene is TRBJ2-7, the V gene TRBV10-3; D may match TRBD1 or TRBD2 (5 bases each). The sequenced sample consisted of naive CD8+ T cells from blood, with Jurkat cell RNA spiked in. Subset defined: FACS-sorted CD8+CD4-CCR7+CD45RA+ naive T cells. The TCR was taken from a human donor in good health. Some libraries in this study had Jurkat cell RNA spiked in. The CDR3 protein is CAISEPPGRESYEQYF. The CDR3, as DNA: TGTGCCATCAGTGAACCTCCGGGACGCGAGTCCTACGAGCAGTACTTC.